Shown below are 19 T cell receptor beta chains from a single sample sequenced in a study of T cells after yellow fever vaccination. TCRdb analysed the 5' RACE reads with MiXCR anew, one entry per CDR3 protein. The sample has tens of thousands of distinct CDR3 sequences; around 7.3% are singletons. Material: CD8+ T cells sorted from PBMCs, obtained on the day of the yellow fever booster vaccination. Every receptor here comes from a man between 25 and 39 years old who received the YFV17D yellow fever vaccine.

This clonotype has just a few counts. The gene calls are TRBV4-2 and TRBJ1-5, with unresolved D. The CDR3 consists of 13 residues. Germline loops: CDR1 LGHNA, CDR2 YNFKEQ. V lost 0 bases, J lost 7 bases, and 7 bases lay in between. Here the CDR3 DNA reads TGTGCCAGCAGCCAAGAGGAGGGACAGCCCCAGCATTTT. It specifies CASSQEEGQPQHF.

A few counts support this clonotype. This chain links TRBV29-1 with TRBJ2-7, with TRBD1 identical over 8 bases. Germline values: CDR1 SQVTM, CDR2 ANQGSEA. The CDR3 totals 13 residues. Germline trimming cut 6 bases from V and 3 bases from J; bases unmatched to any gene: 7. The CDR3 region has the DNA TGCAGCGTCACGGACAGGGAGCGCTACGAGCAGTACTTC. Residues: CSVTDRERYEQYF.

This chain connects TRBV29-1 to TRBJ2-7; TRBD2 agrees at 11 bases. Per germline, CDR1 SQVTM and CDR2 ANQGSEA. The CDR3 is 16 amino acids. After removal of 4 bases from V and 0 bases from J, the junction contained 8 bases not matched to a gene. The CDR3 DNA sequence: TGCAGCGTTGTTGGACTAGCGGGCCGAACCTCCTACGAGCAGTACTTC. Protein sequence: CSVVGLAGRTSYEQYF.

At least ten counts were recorded for this clonotype. V and J are TRBV29-1 and TRBJ2-1; 10 nucleotides align to TRBD1. The CDR3 sequence is 14 residues long. The germline V gene encodes CDR1 SQVTM and CDR2 ANQGSEA. The trim removed 6 bases at V and 3 bases at J, leaving 5 bases unmatched. CDR3 residues: CSVPGTGVYNEQFF. CDR3 DNA sequence: TGCAGCGTCCCCGGGACAGGGGTCTACAATGAGCAGTTCTTC.

J is TRBJ2-7 and V is TRBV7-2; 8 bases map to TRBD2. This CDR3 has 13 amino acids. Per the germline V gene, CDR1 is SGHTA and CDR2 is FQGNSA. Trimming took 8 bases from V and 2 from J; bases not matched to a gene: 5. The CDR3, as DNA: TGTGCCAGCGGGATAGCGGGACCCTACGAGCAGTACTTC. Its protein is CASGIAGPYEQYF.

In this sample, this clonotype turned up many times. The chain joins TRBV5-6 to TRBJ2-1; the D gene is possibly TRBD1 (5 bases). Trimming took off 2 bases at V and 13 bases at J, with 10 bases between the two ends. Germline V gives CDR1 SGHDT, CDR2 YYEEEE. CDR3 size: 11 residues. The CDR3 DNA sequence: TGTGCCAGCAGCTTCGGGCAGGGACAGTTCTTC. Translating gives CASSFGQGQFF.

This clonotype has only a few counts. The chain couples TRBV11-2 to TRBJ2-1; a possible D gene is TRBD2 (5 bases). Germline V gene data show CDR1 as SGHAT and CDR2 as FQNNGV. The CDR3 extends over 16 amino acids. Trimming stripped 4 bases from V and 5 bases from J, with 18 bases between. The DNA of the CDR3 is TGTGCCAGCAGCTCATGGGCCTCCGGGGAGAACAATGAGCAGTTCTTC. Amino acid sequence: CASSSWASGENNEQFF.

This clonotype appeared a few times. Here the CDR3 DNA reads TGTGCCAGCAGTTCCGGGACAGGGGGCACGGGGTCCTACAATGAGCAGTTCTTC. This sequence encodes CASSSGTGGTGSYNEQFF. This chain uses TRBV6-5 with TRBJ2-1; 12 bases align to TRBD1. The germline V gene encodes CDR1 MNHEY and CDR2 SVGAGI. This CDR3 is built from 18 residues. Losses at the gene ends were 4 bases for V and 1 base for J; bases not matched to a gene: 8.

The table lists this clonotype with a few counts. This chain's CDR3 is CSARVWVQETQYF. As DNA, the CDR3 is TGCAGTGCTAGAGTCTGGGTCCAAGAGACCCAGTACTTC. The genes are TRBV20-1 and TRBJ2-5; D gene unclear. CDR1 is DFQATT and CDR2 is SNEGSKA in the germline V gene (reference sequence). The CDR3 runs to 13 residues. V was cut by 1 base and J by 1 base, with 7 bases left in between.

The chain employs TRBV2 and TRBJ2-5; 9 bases line up with TRBD2. Trimming at V came to 4 bases and at J to 2 bases, leaving 2 bases not matched to a gene. The CDR3 totals 14 residues. Per germline, CDR1 SNHLY and CDR2 FYNNEI. This CDR3 is CASSGLAAQETQYF. The DNA for the CDR3 is TGTGCCAGCAGTGGACTAGCGGCTCAAGAGACCCAGTACTTC.

This clonotype was seen only a few times. The chain links TRBV12-5 to TRBJ2-2; D uncertain. The ends were cut back, 6 bases at V and 4 bases at J, with 9 bases in the middle. The CDR3 loop spans 13 amino acids. The germline V gene encodes CDR1 LGHNT and CDR2 FRNRAP. CDR3 nucleotide sequence: TGTGCTAGTGGCCCCTTAATCACCGGGGAGCTGTTTTTT. Translated, it gives CASGPLITGELFF.

This clonotype occurred a few times. V usage is TRBV3-1 and J usage is TRBJ2-1; 10 positions match TRBD2. The germline V gene has CDR1 LGHDT and CDR2 YNNKEL (reference sequence). This CDR3 has 16 amino acids. V shed 4 bases and J 8 bases; nucleotides not matched to a gene: 11. This CDR3 is CASSPILAGVGDEQFF. In DNA form, the CDR3 reads TGTGCCAGCAGCCCTATTCTAGCGGGAGTGGGGGATGAGCAGTTCTTC.

The rearrangement uses TRBV12-3 or TRBV12-4 and TRBJ1-1, with a weak D call TRBD1 (6 bases). The CDR3 is 13 amino acids. The ends were cut back, 5 bases at V and 7 bases at J, with 14 bases in the middle. CDR3 bases: TGTGCCAGCAGTCCCGCCGGGACACTTGAAGCTTTCTTT. Protein: CASSPAGTLEAFF.

The chain links TRBV3-1 to TRBJ2-3, with TRBD2 matching 7 bases. Germline loops: CDR1 LGHDT, CDR2 YNNKEL (reference sequence). The CDR3 is 20 amino acids. The J segment lost 5 bases and the V segment lost 0 bases, leaving 20 bases of the junction unmatched. The CDR3 reads CASSQDYVSREYPSIDTQYF. The CDR3 nucleotides read TGTGCCAGCAGCCAAGATTATGTCTCGCGGGAGTACCCCTCGATAGATACGCAGTATTTT.

The chain carries TRBV29-1 and TRBJ2-7, with D unclear. In germline, CDR1 is SQVTM, CDR2 ANQGSEA. Trimming left V 0 bases short and J 7 bases short, with 13 bases between. The CDR3 loop spans 13 amino acids. CDR3 sequence (DNA): TGCAGCGTTGAAGATGTTTGGGTTGGGGAGCAGTACTTC. Translating it yields CSVEDVWVGEQYF.

The rearrangement uses TRBV4-3 and TRBJ2-3; D call uncertain. Germline assignment: CDR1 LGHNA and CDR2 YSLEER. The CDR3 consists of 14 residues. The germline V and J ends were trimmed by 4 bases and 6 bases, with 14 bases remaining between them. In DNA, the CDR3 is TGCGCCAGCAGCCTTTCCACTTACACGGATACGCAGTATTTT. It codes for CASSLSTYTDTQYF.

A few counts support this clonotype. This rearrangement joins TRBV7-2 to TRBJ2-7; D is uncertain. Per the germline V gene, CDR1 is SGHTA and CDR2 is FQGNSA. This CDR3 comprises 14 residues. V was pared by 3 bases and J by 2 bases, with 11 bases between. CDR3 region: CASSLGSKPYEQYF. DNA of the CDR3: TGTGCCAGCAGCTTGGGAAGTAAGCCCTACGAGCAGTACTTC.

This clonotype has at least ten counts. The chain joins TRBV7-7 to TRBJ1-5; D is possibly TRBD1 (5 bases). The CDR3 covers 14 residues. Per the germline V gene, CDR1 is SSHAT and CDR2 is FNYEAQ (reference sequence). This CDR3 reads CARDSDYSNQPQHF. The DNA for the CDR3 is TGTGCGAGAGACAGCGATTATAGCAATCAGCCCCAGCATTTT.

This clonotype was seen a few times. V is TRBV12-3 or TRBV12-4 and J is TRBJ2-5; tentatively, D is TRBD2 (6 bases). Trimming shortened V by 6 bases and J by 2 bases, and 16 bases separated the two germline ends. There are 15 residues in the CDR3. CDR3 loop: CASSRRLAPQETQYF. The DNA of the CDR3 is TGTGCCAGCAGCCGCCGTCTAGCGCCTCAAGAGACCCAGTACTTC.